This T cell receptor (beta chain) came from a study of T cell repertoires in cytomegalovirus infection. The wider study: CMV infection plus the matching HLA type was flagged by public TCR beta signatures.

This clonotype was detected ten times or more. Its antigen remains unknown. TCRdb ran MiXCR on the reads and lists one entry per CDR3 protein. The data show 65,000 to 90,000 distinct CDR3 sequences, about 4% seen once. The CDR3 is 14 amino acids. Germline V CDR1 and CDR2: SGHVS, FQNEAQ. V lost 6 bases, J lost 6 bases, and 18 bases lay in between. The study's findings and limits: Totalled public TCR beta family frequency picked out people who carried CMV plus the relevant HLA. HLA-C-restricted CMV-specific TCR beta clonotypes were dominant in the ex vivo response.

The gene calls are TRBV7-8 and TRBJ2-7; D is perhaps TRBD1 (5 bases). Input material: PBMCs. This sequence originates from a human donor in good health (CMV status not recorded). Some clones in this sample may be carry-over from other donors' samples. In nucleotides, the CDR3 is TGTGCCAGCAGGGTGGTAGGCAGGGCAGGCGAGCAGTACTTC. This encodes CASRVVGRAGEQYF.